The sequence of this T cell receptor (beta chain) was determined in a study of control samples from healthy donors and cancer patients. The method was immunoSEQ multiplex PCR; TCRdb's version includes in-frame clones alone and lacks a portion of them. The sample has about 410,000 clones; about nine tenths are singletons. Trimming shortened V by 6 bases and J by 5 bases, and 22 bases separated the two germline ends. Per germline, CDR1 SGHDN and CDR2 FVKESK. The CDR3 is 16 amino acids. The chain combines TRBV14 with TRBJ2-5; maybe TRBD2 (5 bases). The source material was PBMCs. The receptor was derived from a man aged 40-49 years with head and neck cancer. The CDR3 DNA sequence: TGTGCCAGCAGTCTACAAACCGGGATCGTTTCTGAGACCCAGTACTTC. This sequence encodes CASSLQTGIVSETQYF.